The present entry profiles one T cell receptor beta chain with its context. The same CDR3 also results from other DNA sequences found in this sample. Here immunoSEQ multiplex PCR was the method, and the copy in TCRdb shows in-frame clones only, minus some. In the table there are around 2,000,000 clones, just over 90% of which are singletons. This sample was taken from a study of shared clonotypes between healthy human individuals. CD45RO-negative, CCR7-selected cells formed the naive CD8 fraction, which excluded terminally differentiated effector memory CD45RA+ cells. The donors, all of them Caucasian adults, lived in Nashville, Tennessee. The CDR3 runs to 11 residues. Germline-derived CDR1 and CDR2 are MDHEN and SYDVKM. V was shortened by 6 bases and J by 4 bases, with 7 bases between the two germline ends.

The receptor was derived from a man aged 18-30 years in good health. Some clones in this sample may be carry-over from other donors' samples. Sequenced input: naive CD8+ T cells from PBMCs. The V call is TRBV28, the J call TRBJ2-7; weak D call: TRBD2 (5 bases). CDR3 bases: TGTGCCAGCAGGAGGGCTTACGAGCAGTACTTC. Its protein is CASRRAYEQYF.